This T cell receptor (beta chain) was observed in a study of shared clonotypes between healthy human individuals. Study findings and constraints: Clonotype sharing across several donors was observed for about 5.5% of naive CD4 clonotypes.

About this clone itself: No antigen is known for it.

Germline V gives CDR1 SGHDN, CDR2 FVKESK. V was shortened by 1 base and J by 3 bases, with 9 bases between the two germline ends. The CDR3 runs to 14 residues. The method was immunoSEQ multiplex PCR; TCRdb's version includes in-frame clones alone and lacks a portion of them. The sample consists of 2 million to 2.5 million clones, approximately 95% of them appearing once. The chain links TRBV14 to TRBJ1-1, with D uncertain. The TCR was taken from a man aged 18 to 29 in good health. Some clones in this sample may be carry-over from other donors' samples. Input material: naive CD4+ T cells from PBMCs. Documented subset: CD45RA+ positively selected. The DNA for the CDR3 is TGTGCCAGCAGCCAAGCGTCGACGTACACTGAAGCTTTCTTT. Its translation is CASSQASTYTEAFF.